Reported below is one T cell receptor (beta chain). No antigen is known for it. Germline lookup yields CDR1 KGHSH and CDR2 LQKENI. CDR3 length: 12 residues. Trimming stripped 5 bases from V and 2 bases from J, with 6 bases between. These data come from a study of T-cell memory formation after mild COVID-19. 5'RACE with constant-segment primers built TCRalpha and TCRbeta cDNA libraries with UMIs. TCRdb called the 5' RACE reads again in MiXCR, with one record for every CDR3 protein. The data contain about 560,000 distinct CDR3 sequences, roughly 18% of them seen just once; the ten biggest clones take up 9.5% to 15%. Findings and caveats of the study: The finding that pre-infection memory included some responding clones suggested that cross-reactive memory joined. Most CD4+ clones that shrank were in CM and EM, while CD8+ ones turned up in EMRA.

The specimen sequenced was PBMCs or a T cell subset sorted from them (not recorded which). The sequence came from an adult woman who had mild COVID-19 (a few samples of this study predate the infection). Cell type and time point are not known. The J gene is TRBJ2-5, the V gene TRBV18; D unclear. CDR3 DNA sequence: TGTGCCAGCTCAGCTAAACAAGAGACCCAGTACTTC. Translation: CASSAKQETQYF.